This passage covers 4 T cell receptor beta chains from one sample sequenced in a study of T cells in Graves' hyperthyroidism and ophthalmopathy. RNA transcripts gave rise to amplified TCR beta CDR3 regions. Carried out on the TCR CDR3, a first-round RT-PCR used the HTBI primer set. TCRdb processed the multiplex PCR reads anew with MiXCR; each CDR3 protein has one entry. The table has 550,000 to 800,000 distinct CDR3 sequences, around 17% seen once. The sequenced material came from blood. All receptors come from a man aged 18-30 years with Graves' hyperthyroidism.

CDR3 sequence: CASSRDTVGNQPQHF. The CDR3, as DNA: TGTGCCAGCAGCCGAGACACCGTGGGCAATCAGCCCCAGCATTTT. This sequence joins TRBV27 and TRBJ1-5; D gene uncertain. V gave up 6 bases and J gave up 2 bases, with 14 bases separating them. The CDR3 has 15 residues. Germline CDR1 is MNHEY and CDR2 is SMNVEV (reference sequence).

On this clonotype: A read error is possible here, since a much larger clone lies one base away. The J gene is TRBJ2-1, the V gene TRBV7-8; no reliable D call. Germline V CDR1 and CDR2: SGHVS, FQNEAQ. Trimming left V 3 bases short and J 1 base short, with 10 bases between. CDR3 length equals 15 residues. CDR3 region: CASSFRIQSYNEQFF. Here the CDR3 DNA reads TGTGCCAGCAGCTTCAGGATTCAGTCCTACAATGAGCAGTTCTTC.

This clonotype was seen many times. The chain carries TRBV2 and TRBJ2-7, with TRBD2 matching 13 bases. This CDR3 comprises 18 residues. Germline values: CDR1 SNHLY, CDR2 FYNNEI. J was trimmed by 3 bases and V by 4 bases; bases with no gene match: 12. The CDR3 region is CASSAGLAGVSSGYEQYF. The CDR3 nucleotides are TGTGCCAGCAGTGCCGGACTAGCGGGAGTCTCGAGTGGCTACGAGCAGTACTTC.

This clonotype occurred many times. The CDR3 reads CASSLHRMNTEAFF. In DNA form, the CDR3 reads TGTGCCAGCAGCTTACATAGAATGAACACTGAAGCTTTCTTT. V and J are TRBV11-2 and TRBJ1-1; D is ambiguous. The ends were cut back, 2 bases at V and 0 bases at J, with 7 bases in the middle. The CDR3 is made up of 14 amino acids. Germline CDR1 is SGHAT and CDR2 is FQNNGV.